This entry lists 7 T cell receptor beta chains sequenced from one sample in a study of Ad26.COV2.S vaccination and SARS-CoV-2 variants. Regarding treatment: around 19 received Ad26.COV2.S at low or high dose, single or two shots; about 5 received placebo; per-sample allocation not given. All samples were drawn on day 63, counting from the first vaccine or placebo injection. Data came from immunoSEQ multiplex PCR; TCRdb stores just in-frame clones and leaves some out. The table lists 200,000 to 300,000 clones, approximately 87% of them singletons, with about 10% in the top ten. The sample was peripheral blood, taken in a trial of Ad26.COV2.S vaccine versus placebo. Receptor source: a person aged 18-65 years who received the Ad26.COV2.S COVID-19 vaccine or a placebo.

The CDR3 DNA is TGTGCCATCAGCTCCACGGACAGGGGTTATAATTCACCCCTCCACTTT. This encodes CAISSTDRGYNSPLHF. This chain connects TRBV10-3 to TRBJ1-6, with 9 nucleotides matching TRBD1. The CDR3 extends over 16 amino acids. Germline V gene data show CDR1 as ENHRY and CDR2 as SYGVKD. The V segment lost 6 bases and the J segment 4 bases; nucleotides outside the gene matches: 7.

The chain carries TRBV7-9 and TRBJ2-1; D not certain. The V end lost 5 bases, the J end lost 8 bases, and 19 bases lay between the germline ends. Germline V lookup: CDR1 SEHNR, CDR2 FQNEAQ (reference sequence). The CDR3 loop spans 15 amino acids. Written as DNA, the CDR3 is TGTGCCAGCAGCCGCTCGGCGATCGCGTCCCATGAGCAGTTCTTC. This translates into CASSRSAIASHEQFF.

The chain carries TRBV6-2 or TRBV6-3 and TRBJ1-1; D call uncertain. The CDR3 runs 13 residues. V lost 5 bases and J lost 10, with 17 bases in between. Germline CDR1 MNHEY, CDR2 SVGEGT. This CDR3 reads CASSRQGNTRAFF. The CDR3 nucleotides read TGTGCCAGCAGTAGACAAGGCAACACTAGAGCTTTCTTT.

The chain links TRBV6-1 to TRBJ1-1; a possible D gene is TRBD1 (6 bases). Per germline, CDR1 MNHNS and CDR2 SASEGT. Trimming removed 4 bases at V and 1 base at J, with 22 bases between. This CDR3 spans 18 amino acids. CDR3 sequence (DNA): TGTGCCAGCAGTGCACGCGACAGGACTGGGGCTTCGAACACTGAAGCTTTCTTT. It is translated as CASSARDRTGASNTEAFF.

The DNA for the CDR3 is TGTGCCAGCAGTTTAACCAGGGGGACTTCGCCCGATGGCTACACCTTC. It translates to CASSLTRGTSPDGYTF. The V and J genes are TRBV28 and TRBJ1-2; the match to TRBD1 covers 7 bases. The CDR3 totals 16 residues. V dropped 2 bases and J dropped 6; count of bases not matched to a gene: 12. CDR1 is MDHEN and CDR2 is SYDVKM in the germline V gene.

The chain employs TRBV11-1 and TRBJ2-2, with D possibly being TRBD1 or TRBD2 (5 bases each). Trimming shortened V by 10 bases and J by 7 bases, and 13 bases separated the two germline ends. The CDR3 has 12 amino acids. The V gene's germline CDR1 is SGHAT and CDR2 FQDESV (reference sequence). This chain's CDR3 is CATTRGDGELFF. The DNA for the CDR3 is TGTGCCACCACCAGAGGGGACGGGGAGCTGTTTTTT.

This sequence joins TRBV3-1 (or the pseudogene TRBV3-2) and TRBJ2-7; unclear D gene. This CDR3 spans 13 amino acids. Trimming removed 1 base from V and 2 bases from J, with 6 bases in between. In germline, CDR1 is LGHDT, CDR2 YNNKEL (reference sequence). DNA of the CDR3: TGTGCCAGCAGCCAAGTGTCGACCTACGAGCAGTACTTC. This codes for CASSQVSTYEQYF.